This TCR beta chain was recovered during a study of blood T cell repertoires in COVID-19. For the study at large: Sites across the United States, Italy and Spain contributed samples from acute and convalescent COVID-19. T cells, B-cell-depleted T cells, or PBMCs supplied cDNA or gDNA.

In the source study's methods: The assay estimated nucleated cells by amplifying reference gene primers. Sequencing used immunoSEQ multiplex PCR; TCRdb keeps in-frame clones, though not all of them. V, J and clone size derive from that table, while D and trimming were established from the DNA sequence. The sample lists under 75,000 clones; 65% to 80% were seen once. CDR1 is KGHSH, CDR2 LQKENI, per germline. V was trimmed by 2 bases and J by 1 base, leaving 14 bases between them. The CDR3 is made up of 17 amino acids. The sample was peripheral blood. The clonotype was recovered from a woman between 65 and 79 years old with acute or convalescent COVID-19. The chain has TRBV18 and TRBJ2-2; D might be TRBD2 (6 bases). As DNA, the CDR3 is TGTGCCAGCTCACCAATGGCGGGGAGCCTGAACACCGGGGAGCTGTTTTTT. Amino acids: CASSPMAGSLNTGELFF.